Presented here are 25 T cell receptor beta chains from one specimen sequenced in a study of CD8 T cells in ankylosing spondylitis. Findings and limits, study-wide: What appeared characteristic of ankylosing spondylitis blood was a TCR beta motif of eight or nine highly homologous variants.

These receptors have no identified antigens. TCRdb itself ran the 5' RACE reads through MiXCR, one entry per CDR3 protein. The repertoire consists of over 600,000 distinct CDR3 sequences, with roughly 19% occurring once and the leading ten covering under 20%. Sequences were obtained from blood, either unsorted or a sorted T cell fraction (not recorded which). Source of these receptors: a male donor with ankylosing spondylitis.

The chain couples TRBV20-1 to TRBJ2-1; D perhaps matches TRBD2 (5 bases). Per germline, CDR1 DFQATT and CDR2 SNEGSKA (reference sequence). Trimming cost V 0 bases and J 2 bases, with 11 bases left between them. The CDR3 loop spans 15 amino acids. The CDR3 nucleotides read TGCAGTGCTAGAGATCTGACCGGGACCTACAATGAGCAGTTCTTC. This encodes CSARDLTGTYNEQFF.

The chain joins TRBV5-1 to TRBJ2-3, with TRBD2 matching 9 bases. Germline-derived CDR1 and CDR2 are SGHRS and YFSETQ. Germline trimming cut 0 bases from V and 0 bases from J; bases unmatched to any gene: 8. The CDR3 contains 18 residues. This chain's CDR3 is CASSLVGLAGISTDTQYF. The CDR3 DNA sequence: TGCGCCAGCAGCTTGGTGGGTCTAGCGGGAATTAGCACAGATACGCAGTATTTT.

This clonotype was recorded a few times. This chain connects TRBV4-3 to TRBJ2-1; TRBD2 matches at 8 bases. Germline CDR1 LGHNA, CDR2 YSLEER. The ends lost 3 bases at V and 9 bases at J; junction bases unmatched: 16. The CDR3 is 17 amino acids. CDR3 sequence (DNA): TGCGCCAGCAGCCATGATTGGCGCGGGACTAGTTCCGGTGAGCAGTTCTTC. As protein: CASSHDWRGTSSGEQFF.

This clonotype turned up a few times. CDR3 DNA: TGCGCCAGCAGCCAAAACCACGCGCCGGATAGGGAGACCCAGTACTTC. It yields the protein CASSQNHAPDRETQYF. This chain uses TRBV4-1 with TRBJ2-5, with D unclear. This CDR3 is 16 amino acids long. V was clipped by 2 bases and J by 5 bases, with 18 bases between them. The germline V gene encodes CDR1 MGHRA and CDR2 YSYEKL.

This clonotype was picked up many times. CDR3 sequence: CASSRGLAGSEQFF. The CDR3, as DNA: TGTGCCAGCAGCCGGGGACTAGCGGGAAGTGAGCAGTTCTTC. The chain combines TRBV3-1 with TRBJ2-1; 13 bases are a match to TRBD2. Trimming cost V 4 bases and J 9 bases; bases outside gene matches: 3. The germline V gene encodes CDR1 LGHDT and CDR2 YNNKEL (reference sequence). The CDR3 has 14 amino acids.

The chain links TRBV29-1 to TRBJ2-5, with D possibly being TRBD1 (6 bases). In germline, CDR1 is SQVTM, CDR2 ANQGSEA. Trimming shortened V by 2 bases and J by 4 bases, and 8 bases separated the two germline ends. This CDR3 comprises 12 residues. DNA of the CDR3: TGCAGCGTTGAACAGGGGATAGAGACCCAGTACTTC. Its protein product is CSVEQGIETQYF. The variable domain in full, with the rest retrieved from reference TRBV29-1 and TRBJ2-5, is SAVISQKPSRDICQRGTSLTIQCQVDSQVTMMFWYRQQPGQSLTLIATANQGSEATYESGFVIDKFPISRPNLTFSTLTVSNMSPEDSSIYLCSVEQGIETQYFGPGTRLLVL.

This clonotype was seen a few times. This chain uses TRBV6-6 with TRBJ1-6; D remains ambiguous. V lost 2 bases, J lost 2 bases, and 1 base lay in between. CDR1 and CDR2 from the germline V gene are MNHNY and SVGAGI (reference sequence). CDR3 size: 13 residues. DNA of the CDR3: TGTGCCAGCAGTTACGCCTATAATTCACCCCTCCACTTT. Protein: CASSYAYNSPLHF.

This clonotype was observed a handful of times. This chain joins TRBV25-1 and TRBJ1-1; D is possibly TRBD1 (6 bases). The CDR3 sequence is 14 residues long. CDR1 and CDR2 from the germline V gene are MGHDK and SYGVNS. V lost 2 bases and J 4 bases, leaving 11 bases between the germline ends. The CDR3 DNA is TGTGCCAGCAGTGAACTGGGGGGCGGCACTGAAGCTTTCTTT. Translation: CASSELGGGTEAFF.

The genes are TRBV7-2 and TRBJ2-5, with a tentative D call TRBD2 (6 bases). The V and J ends lost 2 bases and 5 bases respectively, with 15 bases between them. The CDR3 has 15 amino acids. Germline CDR1 is SGHTA and CDR2 is FQGNSA. The CDR3 coding sequence is TGTGCCAGCAGCTTATTACGGGAGATGGACGAGACCCAGTACTTC. Encoded protein: CASSLLREMDETQYF.

This clonotype showed up just a few times. The genes are TRBV5-1 and TRBJ2-3; D is perhaps TRBD1 (5 bases). This CDR3 has 14 amino acids. Per germline, CDR1 SGHRS and CDR2 YFSETQ. The germline V and J ends were trimmed by 1 base and 7 bases, with 13 bases remaining between them. The chain's CDR3 is CASSLLQELNTQYF. The CDR3 DNA follows: TGCGCCAGCAGCTTGTTACAGGAGCTCAATACGCAGTATTTT.

This chain connects TRBV5-1 to TRBJ1-2; 7 bases line up with TRBD1. This CDR3 is 14 amino acids long. The junction had 11 bases not matched to a gene; V was cut back by 4 bases and J by 8 bases. The germline CDR1 and CDR2 sequences are SGHRS and YFSETQ. The CDR3 nucleotides are TGCGCCAGCAGCCTAGACAGGGCATTAAGGGGCTACACCTTC. It codes for CASSLDRALRGYTF.

This clonotype was seen repeatedly, ten times or more. The chain carries TRBV6-5 and TRBJ2-3, with a possible D match to TRBD2 (6 bases). Germline-derived CDR1 and CDR2 are MNHEY and SVGAGI. Trimming cost V 0 bases and J 2 bases, with 9 bases left between them. The CDR3 runs to 15 residues. The CDR3, as DNA: TGTGCCAGCAGTTACTCGGCGGGATACACAGATACGCAGTATTTT. Its protein product is CASSYSAGYTDTQYF.

The CDR3: CASSEKAGTFADEQFF. CDR3 nucleotides: TGTGCCAGCAGTGAAAAGGCAGGGACGTTTGCGGATGAGCAGTTCTTC. The chain is built from TRBV6-1 and TRBJ2-1; tentatively, D is TRBD1 or TRBD2 (5 bases each). This CDR3 is built from 16 residues. The ends were cut back, 2 bases at V and 8 bases at J, with 19 bases in the middle. Germline V gene sequence: CDR1 MNHNS, CDR2 SASEGT.

This clonotype has only a few counts. The chain couples TRBV20-1 to TRBJ2-1; the match to TRBD2 covers 12 bases. Germline V gene sequence: CDR1 DFQATT, CDR2 SNEGSKA (reference sequence). Unmatched junction bases numbered 9, after V lost 6 bases and J lost 6 bases. This CDR3 comprises 15 residues. CDR3 DNA: TGCAGTGCCATAACTAGCGGGGGGACAGTCAATGAGCAGTTCTTC. Translating it yields CSAITSGGTVNEQFF.

This clonotype has a single count. The CDR3: CASRAPDHYEQYF. Written as DNA, the CDR3 is TGCGCCAGCAGGGCCCCAGACCACTACGAGCAGTACTTC. The chain carries TRBV4-1 and TRBJ2-7; D ambiguous. Germline CDR1 and CDR2: MGHRA and YSYEKL. V lost 6 bases and J 3 bases, leaving 12 bases between the germline ends. CDR3 size: 13 residues.

There are a few counts of this clonotype. This chain connects TRBV6-1 to TRBJ2-3, with 8 bases fitting TRBD2. The CDR3 is 14 residues long. Germline V gives CDR1 MNHNS, CDR2 SASEGT. Trimming removed 7 bases from V and 5 bases from J; junction bases left unmatched: 8. The chain's CDR3 is CASTGGGLGDTQYF. In DNA form, the CDR3 reads TGTGCCAGCACCGGCGGGGGGCTCGGAGATACGCAGTATTTT.

The chain couples TRBV5-1 to TRBJ2-7; D is perhaps TRBD2 (6 bases). The CDR3 covers 14 residues. Trimming left V 4 bases short and J 1 base short, with 12 bases between. Germline V gene data show CDR1 as SGHRS and CDR2 as YFSETQ. As DNA, the CDR3 is TGCGCCAGCAGCGGGACCGCGGGGTCCTACGAGCAGTACTTC. Amino acid sequence: CASSGTAGSYEQYF.

The chain links TRBV4-2 to TRBJ2-2, with D unresolved. The CDR3 sequence is 16 residues long. Germline CDR1 LGHNA, CDR2 YNFKEQ. V lost 1 base, J lost 1 base, and 10 bases lay in between. CDR3 nucleotide sequence: TGTGCCAGCAGCCAAGGGCCCAGCGTGAACACCGGGGAGCTGTTTTTT. Amino acid sequence: CASSQGPSVNTGELFF.

V gene TRBV20-1 combines with J gene TRBJ1-4; a possible D gene is TRBD1 (5 bases). This CDR3 has 14 amino acids. Germline values: CDR1 DFQATT, CDR2 SNEGSKA (reference sequence). Trimming removed 1 base at V and 0 bases at J, with 6 bases between. CDR3 residues: CSARGDSTNEKLFF. Written as DNA, the CDR3 is TGCAGTGCTAGAGGGGACTCAACTAATGAAAAACTGTTTTTT.

This clonotype was recorded a few times. The V gene is TRBV6-1, the J gene TRBJ1-3, with D hard to call. Deletions cut 8 bases from V and 4 bases from J, with 24 bases between. The CDR3 has 17 amino acids. The germline V gene encodes CDR1 MNHNS and CDR2 SASEGT. CDR3 DNA sequence: TGTGCCAGCGCCAGGCAGGAGGGTTCGCAGTCCGGAAACACCATATATTTT. Protein: CASARQEGSQSGNTIYF.

This clonotype was observed a few times. V and J are TRBV7-9 and TRBJ2-1; D is unclear. The CDR3 totals 14 residues. The germline V and J ends were trimmed by 5 bases and 0 bases, with 8 bases remaining between them. The germline CDR1 and CDR2 sequences are SEHNR and FQNEAQ (reference sequence). The CDR3 DNA reads TGTGCCAGCAGCCCCTTGGTCTCCTACAATGAGCAGTTCTTC. Its protein is CASSPLVSYNEQFF.

This chain uses TRBV28 with TRBJ2-3; 10 bases map to TRBD2. The CDR3 consists of 17 residues. V lost 3 bases, J lost 4 bases, and 10 bases stayed unmatched. CDR1 and CDR2 (germline): MDHEN, SYDVKM. CDR3 sequence reads: CASSLELGLASPDTQYF. The CDR3 coding sequence is TGTGCCAGCAGTTTGGAATTGGGACTAGCGTCCCCAGATACGCAGTATTTT.

V gene TRBV21-1 combines with J gene TRBJ2-3. TRBV21-1 is a recognized pseudogene. There are 16 residues in the CDR3. The CDR3 region has the DNA TGTGCCAGCAGCAAAGGGTCGCGTCTATCCACAGATACGCAGTATTTT. Its translation is CASSKGSRLSTDTQYF.

The chain couples TRBV4-2 to TRBJ2-5, with D possibly being TRBD1 (5 bases). V lost 1 base and J lost 5, with 11 bases in between. This CDR3 spans 14 amino acids. The germline V gene has CDR1 LGHNA and CDR2 YNFKEQ. The CDR3 is CASSQGGGPETQYF. The CDR3 DNA sequence: TGTGCCAGCAGCCAAGGGGGCGGCCCGGAGACCCAGTACTTC.

This clonotype was seen a few times. This rearrangement joins TRBV20-1 to TRBJ2-7, with D maybe TRBD2 (5 bases). The CDR3 contains 13 residues. Germline-derived CDR1 and CDR2 are DFQATT and SNEGSKA (reference sequence). Trimming shortened V by 1 base and J by 1 base, and 8 bases separated the two germline ends. The CDR3 sequence: CSARVRTSYEQYF. The CDR3 DNA reads TGCAGTGCTAGAGTCCGGACTTCCTACGAGCAGTACTTC.